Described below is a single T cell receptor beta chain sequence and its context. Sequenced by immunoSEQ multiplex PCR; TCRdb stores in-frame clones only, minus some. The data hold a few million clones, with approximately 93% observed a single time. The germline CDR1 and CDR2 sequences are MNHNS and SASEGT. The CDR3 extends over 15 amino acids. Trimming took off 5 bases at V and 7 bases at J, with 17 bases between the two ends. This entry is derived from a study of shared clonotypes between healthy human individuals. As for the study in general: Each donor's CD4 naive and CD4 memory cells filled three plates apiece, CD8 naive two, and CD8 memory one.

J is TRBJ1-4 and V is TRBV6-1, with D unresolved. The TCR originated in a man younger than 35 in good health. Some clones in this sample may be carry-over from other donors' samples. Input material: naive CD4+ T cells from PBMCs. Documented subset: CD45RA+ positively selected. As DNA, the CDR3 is TGTGCCAGCAGTCTACGGGCCCTCTCCATTGAAAAACTGTTTTTT. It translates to CASSLRALSIEKLFF.